This is a list of T cell receptor beta chains from one sample in a study of blood T cell repertoires in COVID-19. Libraries were prepared by immunoSEQ multiplex PCR; TCRdb keeps only in-frame clonotypes and omits some of them. The data show nearly 60,000 clones, more than 75% seen once. The material sequenced was peripheral blood. These receptor sequences come from a man aged 40-49 years with active COVID-19. Both conserved end residues are part of each CDR3. D genes are given only for firm matches. Where a row states a size, it is once, few, many or the class of an expanded clone; other rows omit it.

>TRBV12-3/TRBV12-4|.|TRBJ2-7|.
TGTGCCAGCAGTCCCACAGGACAGTACGAGCAGTACTTC
CASSPTGQYEQYF
>TRBV15|.|TRBJ1-1|.
TGTGCCACCAGCAGAGTACAGGGAGAGTACGGGGACACTGAAGCTTTCTTT
CATSRVQGEYGDTEAFF
>TRBV27|.|TRBJ2-5|TRBD2
TGTGCCAGCAGTCCGTGGGGGGGGATGAAAAAAGAGACCCAGTACTTC
CASSPWGGMKKETQYF
>TRBV6-2/TRBV6-3|.|TRBJ2-7|.
TGTGCCAGCAGTTCCGGCGGGTACGAGCAGTACTTC
CASSSGGYEQYF
>TRBV9|.|TRBJ2-2|TRBD1
TGTGCCAGCAGCGTCGGACAGGGGACCGGGGAGCTGTTTTTT
CASSVGQGTGELFF
>TRBV19|.|TRBJ1-1|TRBD1
TGTGCCAGTAGTCCCGGACAGGAGTGGAACACTGAAGCTTTCTTT
CASSPGQEWNTEAFF
>TRBV2|.|TRBJ2-5|TRBD2
TGTGCCAGCAGTATAAGCGGGAGAGGATTGGGGACCCAGTACTTC
CASSISGRGLGTQYF
>TRBV5-6|few|TRBJ2-1|TRBD2
TGTGCCAGCAGCCCACACGGGGGGACCTACAATGAGCAGTTCTTC
CASSPHGGTYNEQFF
>TRBV19|.|TRBJ1-1|.
TGTGCCAGTAGCGAGGCCTTGAACACTGAAGCTTTCTTT
CASSEALNTEAFF
>TRBV7-8|.|TRBJ2-7|TRBD2
TGTGCCAGCAGCCTTACTAGCGGGACAGACGAGCAGTACTTC
CASSLTSGTDEQYF
>TRBV5-1|.|TRBJ2-3|TRBD2
TGCGCCAGCAGCTTGGTTCCACTAGCGGGAGCCACAGATACGCAGTATTTT
CASSLVPLAGATDTQYF
>TRBV11-2|.|TRBJ1-2|TRBD1
TGTGCCAGCAGCTCCCCGACAGGGTACTATGGCTACACCTTC
CASSSPTGYYGYTF
>TRBV7-2|.|TRBJ2-1|TRBD2
TGTGCCAGCAGCTGGTCTAGCGGGAGGGCCTACAATGAGCAGTTCTTC
CASSWSSGRAYNEQFF
>TRBV19|.|TRBJ2-5|.
TGTGCCAGTAGTATAACCAAGGGGGAGACCCAGTACTTC
CASSITKGETQYF
>TRBV12-3/TRBV12-4|.|TRBJ2-5|.
TGTGCCAGCAGTTTAGCTCGTCTAGAGACCCAGTACTTC
CASSLARLETQYF
>TRBV15|.|TRBJ2-7|TRBD1
TGTGCCACCAGCAGAGATCTCCCAGACAGGGGAAGGGGGTACGAGCAGTACTTC
CATSRDLPDRGRGYEQYF
>TRBV12-3/TRBV12-4|.|TRBJ2-3|TRBD1
TGTGCCAGCAGTGGGACAGGGGGAGATACGCAGTATTTT
CASSGTGGDTQYF
>TRBV3-1/TRBV3-2|.|TRBJ1-2|TRBD1
TGTGCCAGCAGCCACAGACAGGGGAGGGCCCCCGAGGGAGGCTACACCTTC
CASSHRQGRAPEGGYTF